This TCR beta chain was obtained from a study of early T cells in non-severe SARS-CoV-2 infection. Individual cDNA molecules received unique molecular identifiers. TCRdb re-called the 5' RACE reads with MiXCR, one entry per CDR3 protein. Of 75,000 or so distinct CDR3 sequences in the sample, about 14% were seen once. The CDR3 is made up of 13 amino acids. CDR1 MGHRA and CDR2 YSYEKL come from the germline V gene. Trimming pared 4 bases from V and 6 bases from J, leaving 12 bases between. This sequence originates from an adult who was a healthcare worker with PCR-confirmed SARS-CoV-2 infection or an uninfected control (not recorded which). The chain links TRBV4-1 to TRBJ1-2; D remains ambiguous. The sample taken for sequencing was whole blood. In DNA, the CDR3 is TGCGCCAGCAGCCTCCTGGAATCGGATGGCTACACCTTC. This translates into CASSLLESDGYTF.